The 14 T cell receptor beta chains below all came from one sample that was sequenced in a study of cytomegalovirus exposure and HLA in healthy donors. The study ran its PCR with 60 Vbeta and 13 Jbeta primers. The repertoire was sequenced with immunoSEQ multiplex PCR; TCRdb's copy has only in-frame clones and lacks some. The sample yields 120,000 or so clones, roughly three quarters seen once. The specimen sequenced was PBMCs. These receptors all stem from a man aged 50 to 59 in good health and CMV-seropositive.

This clone appeared once. The V call is TRBV18, the J call TRBJ2-7; 9 bases agree with TRBD1. J gave up 3 bases and V 4 bases, and 7 bases lay outside the gene matches. From germline, CDR1 is KGHSH and CDR2 LQKENI. The CDR3 has 15 residues. This CDR3 is CASSQQGTGFYEQYF. The CDR3 nucleotides are TGTGCCAGCTCACAACAGGGGACAGGGTTCTACGAGCAGTACTTC. Based on the CDR3 plus reference TRBV18 and TRBJ2-7, the full variable domain is NAGVMQNPRHLVRRRGQEARLRCSPMKGHSHVYWYRQLPEEGLKFMVYLQKENIIDESGMPKERFSAEFPKEGPSILRIQQVVRGDSAAYFCASSQQGTGFYEQYFGPGTRLTVT.

By sample fraction, this clone is medium-sized. The chain recombines TRBV12-5 with TRBJ1-4; no definite D call. This CDR3 has 15 residues. Germline CDR1 reads LGHNT; CDR2 reads FRNRAP. Trimming took off 1 base at V and 4 bases at J, with 10 bases between the two ends. The CDR3, as DNA: TGTGCTAGTGGTTTGGGGGCCGGACTTAATGAAAAACTGTTTTTT. It encodes CASGLGAGLNEKLFF.

The CDR3 region is CSAPGGYEQYF. The CDR3 region has the DNA TGCAGTGCGCCAGGGGGCTACGAGCAGTACTTC. V gene TRBV20-1 combines with J gene TRBJ2-7, with 7 nucleotides matching TRBD1. The trim removed 6 bases at V and 3 bases at J, leaving 2 bases unmatched. Germline V lookup: CDR1 DFQATT, CDR2 SNEGSKA (reference sequence). The CDR3 contains 11 residues.

This chain links TRBV10-1 with TRBJ2-5; the match to TRBD2 covers 12 bases. The DNA end favors TRBJ2-7, so the J call may be wrong. The germline V gene encodes CDR1 WNHNN and CDR2 SYGVQD (reference sequence). This CDR3 has 15 residues. DNA of the CDR3: TGCGCCAGCAGTCCGGGACTAGCGGGCCCCTACGAGCAGTACTTC. Amino acids: CASSPGLAGPYEQYF.

The J gene is TRBJ2-1, the V gene TRBV18; the match to TRBD2 covers 10 bases. The CDR3 totals 17 residues. CDR1 is KGHSH and CDR2 is LQKENI in the germline V gene. J lost 0 bases, V lost 2 bases, and 4 bases had no gene match. CDR3 DNA sequence: TGTGCCAGCTCACCAGTAGCGGGAGGCATCTCCTACAATGAGCAGTTCTTC. It codes for CASSPVAGGISYNEQFF.

This chain links TRBV28 with TRBJ2-5, with TRBD2 identical over 7 bases. The CDR3 covers 16 residues. Germline CDR1 MDHEN, CDR2 SYDVKM. J gave up 5 bases and V 10 bases, and 19 bases lay outside the gene matches. CDR3 loop: CATNMGGRAFLETQYF. The CDR3 DNA is TGTGCCACGAATATGGGGGGGAGGGCCTTCTTGGAGACCCAGTACTTC.

The V gene is TRBV2, the J gene TRBJ2-3, with D perhaps matching TRBD2 (7 bases). Germline-derived CDR1 and CDR2 are SNHLY and FYNNEI. V lost 7 bases, J lost 4 bases, and 15 bases lay in between. The CDR3 is 14 residues long. The CDR3 protein is CASKGPGGPDTQYF. The CDR3 DNA sequence: TGTGCCAGCAAGGGTCCGGGGGGCCCAGATACGCAGTATTTT.

The chain couples TRBV7-9 to TRBJ2-7; a possible D gene is TRBD1 (5 bases). The germline V and J ends were trimmed by 1 base and 6 bases, with 10 bases remaining between them. Germline lookup yields CDR1 SEHNR and CDR2 FQNEAQ (reference sequence). The CDR3 has 13 residues. As DNA, the CDR3 is TGTGCCAGCAGCTTAGTTGGTGGGGCCGAGCAGTACTTC. This gives the protein CASSLVGGAEQYF.

The V gene is TRBV28, the J gene TRBJ1-5; 7 positions agree with TRBD1. The CDR3 has 15 amino acids. Germline V lookup: CDR1 MDHEN, CDR2 SYDVKM. V lost 6 bases and J lost 1; bases outside the gene matches: 6. CDR3: CASSETGSSNQPQHF. CDR3 nucleotide sequence: TGTGCCAGCAGCGAGACAGGGAGCAGCAATCAGCCCCAGCATTTT.

This clone was recorded once. J is TRBJ1-2 and V is TRBV19, with 7 nucleotides matching TRBD1. Germline V CDR1 and CDR2: LNHDA, SQIVND (reference sequence). The V and J ends lost 3 bases and 4 bases, in that order; junction bases with no gene match: 5. CDR3 length: 14 amino acids. The CDR3 region is CASSIGTAVYGYTF. CDR3 bases: TGTGCCAGTAGTATCGGGACAGCTGTCTATGGCTACACCTTC.

The chain is built from TRBV15 and TRBJ2-6; D is possibly TRBD2 (6 bases). The CDR3 loop spans 17 amino acids. Trimming took off 6 bases at V and 0 bases at J, with 15 bases between the two ends. Germline V gene data show CDR1 as LNHNV and CDR2 as YYDKDF (reference sequence). The CDR3 spells CATREGGRTSGANVLTF. CDR3 nucleotide sequence: TGTGCCACCAGGGAAGGAGGGCGTACCTCTGGGGCCAACGTCCTGACTTTC.

This clone appeared a single time. In nucleotides, the CDR3 is TGTGCCAGCAGCCATTGGAACAGGGGGCAAGCCGAGCAGTACTTC. It specifies CASSHWNRGQAEQYF. The chain has TRBV11-2 and TRBJ2-7; TRBD1 agrees at 9 bases. Losses at the gene ends were 5 bases for V and 6 bases for J; bases not matched to a gene: 11. From germline, CDR1 is SGHAT and CDR2 FQNNGV. The CDR3 is 15 residues long. The whole variable domain, remainder taken from reference TRBV11-2 and TRBJ2-7, is EAGVAQSPRYKIIEKRQSVAFWCNPISGHATLYWYQQILGQGPKLLIQFQNNGVVDDSQLPKDRFSAERLKGVDSTLKIQPAKLEDSAVYLCASSHWNRGQAEQYFGPGTRLTVT.

The J gene is TRBJ2-3, the V gene TRBV10-3, with 10 bases lining up with TRBD2. The J segment lost 1 base and the V segment lost 5 bases, leaving 3 bases of the junction unmatched. Germline CDR1 ENHRY, CDR2 SYGVKD. The CDR3 length is 15 residues. The CDR3 spells CAISRTSGGTDTQYF. For the CDR3, the DNA is TGTGCCATCAGTCGGACTAGCGGCGGCACAGATACGCAGTATTTT.

The chain couples TRBV6-6 to TRBJ1-1; 10 bases fit TRBD1. The germline CDR1 and CDR2 sequences are MNHNY and SVGAGI (reference sequence). The CDR3 is made up of 12 amino acids. V shed 5 bases and J 10 bases; nucleotides not matched to a gene: 4. The CDR3, as DNA: TGTGCCAGCAGTAGACAGGGGGCAGGAGCTTTCTTT. Its protein is CASSRQGAGAFF.